What follows are 5 T cell receptor beta chains derived from one specimen sequenced in a study of cytomegalovirus exposure and HLA in healthy donors. The protocol was immunoSEQ multiplex PCR, while the TCRdb copy is restricted to in-frame clones and leaves out a portion. The data hold approximately 170,000 clones, with roughly 85% observed a single time. The sample consisted of PBMCs. The receptor set was obtained from a man younger than 35 in good health and CMV-seropositive.

A few counts support this clone. The chain uses TRBV6-6 and TRBJ1-2, with 11 bases that match TRBD1. Looked up from germline, CDR1 is MNHNY and CDR2 is SVGAGI (reference sequence). The CDR3 is made up of 14 amino acids. V lost 7 bases and J lost 4; bases outside the gene matches: 5. CDR3 loop: CASTPGQGVYGYTF. CDR3 DNA: TGTGCCAGCACTCCGGGACAGGGGGTCTATGGCTACACCTTC.

This chain joins TRBV2 and TRBJ1-5; D is ambiguous. Per germline, CDR1 SNHLY and CDR2 FYNNEI. This CDR3 has 14 residues. Trimming removed 3 bases from V and 0 bases from J, with 6 bases in between. The CDR3 is CASSDGVSNQPQHF. CDR3 nucleotide sequence: TGTGCCAGCAGTGACGGAGTTAGCAATCAGCCCCAGCATTTT. The whole variable domain, remainder taken from reference TRBV2 and TRBJ1-5, is EPEVTQTPSHQVTQMGQEVILRCVPISNHLYFYWYRQILGQKVEFLVSFYNNEISEKSEIFDDQFSVERPDGSNFTLKIRSTKLEDSAMYFCASSDGVSNQPQHFGDGTRLSIL.

The chain links TRBV7-8 to TRBJ2-3, with D perhaps matching TRBD2 (8 bases). CDR3 length equals 18 residues. The V gene's germline CDR1 is SGHVS and CDR2 FQNEAQ. Trimming removed 5 bases at V and 3 bases at J, with 24 bases between. For the CDR3, the DNA is TGTGCCAGCAGCCCCGTGGGACAGCCGGGACTAGTAACAGATACGCAGTATTTT. Translated, it gives CASSPVGQPGLVTDTQYF.

J is TRBJ1-2 and V is TRBV28, with 9 bases fitting TRBD1. V dropped 5 bases and J dropped 3; count of bases not matched to a gene: 4. The germline V gene encodes CDR1 MDHEN and CDR2 SYDVKM. CDR3 length: 14 residues. The CDR3 protein is CASSRTGVDYGYTF. The DNA of the CDR3 is TGTGCCAGCAGTCGGACAGGGGTGGACTATGGCTACACCTTC.

Only a few counts were recorded for this clone. The identical CDR3 is also encoded by other nucleotide sequences in the sample. V usage is TRBV13 and J usage is TRBJ2-1; D may be TRBD2 (5 bases). V was pared by 2 bases and J by 7 bases, with 6 bases between. CDR3 length equals 12 residues. Per germline, CDR1 PRHDT and CDR2 FYEKMQ (reference sequence). The CDR3, as DNA: TGTGCCAGCAGCTTACGAGGGAATGAGCAGTTCTTC. The encoded protein is CASSLRGNEQFF.